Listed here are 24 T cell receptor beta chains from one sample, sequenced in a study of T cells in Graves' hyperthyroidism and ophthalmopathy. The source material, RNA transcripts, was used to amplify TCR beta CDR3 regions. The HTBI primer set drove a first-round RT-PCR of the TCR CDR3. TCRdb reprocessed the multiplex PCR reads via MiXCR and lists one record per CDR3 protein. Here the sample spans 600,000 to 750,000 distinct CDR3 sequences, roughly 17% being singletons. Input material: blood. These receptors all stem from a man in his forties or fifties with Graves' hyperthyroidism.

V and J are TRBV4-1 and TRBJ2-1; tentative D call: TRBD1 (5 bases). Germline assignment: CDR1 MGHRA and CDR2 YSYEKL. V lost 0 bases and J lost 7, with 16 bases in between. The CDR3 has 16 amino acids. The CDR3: CASSQDWQGLWNEQFF. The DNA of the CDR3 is TGCGCCAGCAGCCAAGATTGGCAGGGCCTGTGGAATGAGCAGTTCTTC.

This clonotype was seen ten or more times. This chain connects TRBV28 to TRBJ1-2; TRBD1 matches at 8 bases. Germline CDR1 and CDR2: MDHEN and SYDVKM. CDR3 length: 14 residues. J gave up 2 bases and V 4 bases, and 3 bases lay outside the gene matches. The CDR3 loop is CASSSRGHNYGYTF. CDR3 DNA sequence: TGTGCCAGCAGTTCCAGGGGGCACAACTATGGCTACACCTTC.

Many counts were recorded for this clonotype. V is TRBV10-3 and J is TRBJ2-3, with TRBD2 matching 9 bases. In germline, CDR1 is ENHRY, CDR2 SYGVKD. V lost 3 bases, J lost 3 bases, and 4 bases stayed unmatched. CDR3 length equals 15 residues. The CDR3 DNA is TGTGCCATCAGTGATAGCGGGAGAACGACAGATACGCAGTATTTT. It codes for CAISDSGRTTDTQYF.

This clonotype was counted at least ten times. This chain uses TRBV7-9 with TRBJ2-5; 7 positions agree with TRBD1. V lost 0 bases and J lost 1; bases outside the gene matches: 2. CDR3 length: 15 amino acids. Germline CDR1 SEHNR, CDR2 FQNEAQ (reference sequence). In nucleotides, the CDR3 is TGTGCCAGCAGCTTAGCGTCAGGGGGCCAAGAGACCCAGTACTTC. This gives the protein CASSLASGGQETQYF.

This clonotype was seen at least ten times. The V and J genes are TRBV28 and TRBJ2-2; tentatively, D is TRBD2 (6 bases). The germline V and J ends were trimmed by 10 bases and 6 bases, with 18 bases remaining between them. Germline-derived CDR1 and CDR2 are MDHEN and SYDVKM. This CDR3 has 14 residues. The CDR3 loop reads CAIGTSHRSGELFF. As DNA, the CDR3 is TGTGCCATAGGGACTTCCCATCGTTCCGGGGAGCTGTTTTTT.

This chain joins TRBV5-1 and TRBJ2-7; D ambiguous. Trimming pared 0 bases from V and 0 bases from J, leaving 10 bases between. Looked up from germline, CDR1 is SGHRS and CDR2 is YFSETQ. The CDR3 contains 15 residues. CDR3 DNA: TGCGCCAGCAGCTTGGAGGCACAGCCCTCCTACGAGCAGTACTTC. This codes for CASSLEAQPSYEQYF. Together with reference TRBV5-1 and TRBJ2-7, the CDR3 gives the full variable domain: KAGVTQTPRYLIKTRGQQVTLSCSPISGHRSVSWYQQTPGQGLQFLFEYFSETQRNKGNFPGRFSGRQFSNSRSEMNVSTLELGDSALYLCASSLEAQPSYEQYFGPGTRLTVT.

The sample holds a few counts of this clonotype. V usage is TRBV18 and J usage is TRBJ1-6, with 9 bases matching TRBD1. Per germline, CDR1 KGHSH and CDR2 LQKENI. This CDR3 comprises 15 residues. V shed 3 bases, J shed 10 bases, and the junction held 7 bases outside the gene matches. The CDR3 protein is CASSPMTGGDSPLHF. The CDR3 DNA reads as TGTGCCAGCTCACCGATGACAGGGGGTGACTCACCCCTCCACTTT.

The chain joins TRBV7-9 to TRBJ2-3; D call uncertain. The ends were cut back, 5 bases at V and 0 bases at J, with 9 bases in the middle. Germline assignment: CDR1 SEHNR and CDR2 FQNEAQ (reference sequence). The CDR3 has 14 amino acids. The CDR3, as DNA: TGTGCCAGCAGCCCAATACAGAGCACAGATACGCAGTATTTT. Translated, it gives CASSPIQSTDTQYF. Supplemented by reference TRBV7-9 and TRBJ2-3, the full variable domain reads DTGVSQNPRHKITKRGQNVTFRCDPISEHNRLYWYRQTLGQGPEFLTYFQNEAQLEKSRLLSDRFSAERPKGSFSTLEIQRTEQGDSAMYLCASSPIQSTDTQYFGPGTRLTVL.

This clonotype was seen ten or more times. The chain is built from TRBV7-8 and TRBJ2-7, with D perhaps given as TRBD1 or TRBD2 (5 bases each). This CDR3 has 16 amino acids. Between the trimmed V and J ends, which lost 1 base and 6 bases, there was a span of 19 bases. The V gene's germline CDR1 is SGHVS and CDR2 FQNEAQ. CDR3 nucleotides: TGTGCCAGCAGCTTAGGGGGGTACCAACCGAAAAGCGAGCAGTACTTC. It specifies CASSLGGYQPKSEQYF.

The CDR3: CASSLHGTSGFRSSYNEQFF. CDR3 sequence (DNA): TGTGCCAGCAGCTTACATGGGACTAGCGGGTTCAGGAGCTCCTACAATGAGCAGTTCTTC. This chain joins TRBV11-2 and TRBJ2-1, with 12 positions matching TRBD2. Germline-derived CDR1 and CDR2 are SGHAT and FQNNGV. V lost 2 bases and J lost 0; bases outside the gene matches: 11. CDR3 length equals 20 residues.

CDR3 sequence (DNA): TGTGCCAGCAGTTCTCGGACAGGGGCGTTCTACGAGCAGTACTTC. It codes for CASSSRTGAFYEQYF. The chain links TRBV25-1 to TRBJ2-7, with 9 bases that match TRBD1. With 5 bases clipped from V and 3 bases from J, the junction kept 8 bases outside the gene matches. The germline gives CDR1 MGHDK, CDR2 SYGVNS. There are 15 residues in the CDR3.

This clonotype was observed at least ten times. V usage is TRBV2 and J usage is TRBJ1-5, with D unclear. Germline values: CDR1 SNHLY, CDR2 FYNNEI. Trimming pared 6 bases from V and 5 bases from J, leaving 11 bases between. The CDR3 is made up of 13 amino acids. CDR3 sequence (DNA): TGTGCCAGCAGGCCGACAAGAGATCAGCCCCAGCATTTT. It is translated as CASRPTRDQPQHF.

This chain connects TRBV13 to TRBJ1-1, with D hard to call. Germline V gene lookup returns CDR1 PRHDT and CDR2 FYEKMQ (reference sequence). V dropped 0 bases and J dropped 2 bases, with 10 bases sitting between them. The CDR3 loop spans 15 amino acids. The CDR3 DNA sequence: TGTGCCAGCAGCTTAGGCTCTCACAGCAACACTGAAGCTTTCTTT. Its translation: CASSLGSHSNTEAFF.

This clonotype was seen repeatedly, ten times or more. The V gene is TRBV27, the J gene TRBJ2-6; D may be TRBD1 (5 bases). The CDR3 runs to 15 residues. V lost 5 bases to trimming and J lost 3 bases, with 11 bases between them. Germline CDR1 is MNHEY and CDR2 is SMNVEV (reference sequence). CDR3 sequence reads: CASSIHRSGANVLTF. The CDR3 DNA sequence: TGTGCCAGCAGTATACACAGGAGTGGGGCCAACGTCCTGACTTTC.

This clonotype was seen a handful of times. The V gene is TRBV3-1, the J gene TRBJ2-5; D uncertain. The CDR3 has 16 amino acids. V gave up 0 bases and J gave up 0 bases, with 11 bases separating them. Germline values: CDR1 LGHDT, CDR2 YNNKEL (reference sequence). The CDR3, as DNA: TGTGCCAGCAGCCAAGATGGCGTCTCGTACCAAGAGACCCAGTACTTC. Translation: CASSQDGVSYQETQYF.

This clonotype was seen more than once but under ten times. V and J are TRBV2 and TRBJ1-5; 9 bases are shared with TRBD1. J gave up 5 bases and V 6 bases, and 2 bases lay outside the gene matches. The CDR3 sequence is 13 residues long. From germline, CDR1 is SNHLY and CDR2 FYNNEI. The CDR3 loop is CASRGTGHQPQHF. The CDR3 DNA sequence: TGTGCCAGCAGAGGGACAGGGCATCAGCCCCAGCATTTT.

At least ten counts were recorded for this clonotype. The CDR3 is CASSRVTGSNQPQHF. Here the CDR3 DNA reads TGTGCCAGCAGTCGTGTAACAGGGTCCAATCAGCCCCAGCATTTT. The chain links TRBV6-1 to TRBJ1-5; D perhaps matches TRBD1 (6 bases). This CDR3 region has 15 residues. Germline CDR1 and CDR2: MNHNS and SASEGT. Deletions cut 5 bases from V and 3 bases from J, with 14 bases between.

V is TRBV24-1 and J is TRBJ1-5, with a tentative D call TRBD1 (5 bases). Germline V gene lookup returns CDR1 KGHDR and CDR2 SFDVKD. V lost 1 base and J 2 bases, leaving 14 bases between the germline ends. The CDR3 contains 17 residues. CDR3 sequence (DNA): TGTGCCACCAGTGATTTCATTCGAGGGGCGGGCAATCAGCCCCAGCATTTT. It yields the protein CATSDFIRGAGNQPQHF.

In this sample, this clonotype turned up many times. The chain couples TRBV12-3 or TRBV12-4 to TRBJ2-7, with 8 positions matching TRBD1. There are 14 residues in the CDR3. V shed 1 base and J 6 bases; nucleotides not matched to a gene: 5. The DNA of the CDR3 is TGTGCCAGCAGTTTAGGGACAGGGATCTCCGAGCAGTACTTC. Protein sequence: CASSLGTGISEQYF.

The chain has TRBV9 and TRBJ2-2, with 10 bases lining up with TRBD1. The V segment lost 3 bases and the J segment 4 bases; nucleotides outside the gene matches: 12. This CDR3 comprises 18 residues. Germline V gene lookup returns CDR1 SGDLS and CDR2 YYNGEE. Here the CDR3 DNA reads TGTGCCAGCAGCGACCGGGACAGGGGTGGGGTCGGCACCGGGGAGCTGTTTTTT. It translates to CASSDRDRGGVGTGELFF.

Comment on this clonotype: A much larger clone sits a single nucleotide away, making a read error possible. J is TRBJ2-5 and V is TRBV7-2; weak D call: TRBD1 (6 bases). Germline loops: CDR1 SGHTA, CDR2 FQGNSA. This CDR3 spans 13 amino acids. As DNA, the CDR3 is TGTGCCGGCAGCTTTTACAGGGCCGAGACCCAGTACTTC. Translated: CAGSFYRAETQYF.

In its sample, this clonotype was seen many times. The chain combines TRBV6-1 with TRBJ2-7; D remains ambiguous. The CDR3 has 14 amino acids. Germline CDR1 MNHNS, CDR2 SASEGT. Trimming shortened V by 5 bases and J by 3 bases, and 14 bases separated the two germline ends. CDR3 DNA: TGTGCCAGCAGTTACGCGGCGGCTCACTACGAGCAGTACTTC. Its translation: CASSYAAAHYEQYF.

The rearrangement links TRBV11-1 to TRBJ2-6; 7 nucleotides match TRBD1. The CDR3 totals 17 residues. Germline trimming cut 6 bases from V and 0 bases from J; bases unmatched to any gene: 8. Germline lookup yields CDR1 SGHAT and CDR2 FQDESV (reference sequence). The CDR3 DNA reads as TGTGCCAGCAGTAAGGAGACAGGGCTCTCTGGGGCCAACGTCCTGACTTTC. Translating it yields CASSKETGLSGANVLTF.

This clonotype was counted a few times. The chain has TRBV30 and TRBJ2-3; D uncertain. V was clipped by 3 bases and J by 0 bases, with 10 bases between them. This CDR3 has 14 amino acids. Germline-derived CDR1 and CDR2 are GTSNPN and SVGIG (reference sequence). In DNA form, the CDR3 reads TGTGCCTGGAGCCTAACCCAGAGCACAGATACGCAGTATTTT. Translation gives CAWSLTQSTDTQYF. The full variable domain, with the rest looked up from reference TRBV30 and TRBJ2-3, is SQTIHQWPATLVQPVGSPLSLECTVEGTSNPNLYWYRQAAGRGLQLLFYSVGIGQISSEVPQNLSASRPQDRQFILSSKKLLLSDSGFYLCAWSLTQSTDTQYFGPGTRLTVL.